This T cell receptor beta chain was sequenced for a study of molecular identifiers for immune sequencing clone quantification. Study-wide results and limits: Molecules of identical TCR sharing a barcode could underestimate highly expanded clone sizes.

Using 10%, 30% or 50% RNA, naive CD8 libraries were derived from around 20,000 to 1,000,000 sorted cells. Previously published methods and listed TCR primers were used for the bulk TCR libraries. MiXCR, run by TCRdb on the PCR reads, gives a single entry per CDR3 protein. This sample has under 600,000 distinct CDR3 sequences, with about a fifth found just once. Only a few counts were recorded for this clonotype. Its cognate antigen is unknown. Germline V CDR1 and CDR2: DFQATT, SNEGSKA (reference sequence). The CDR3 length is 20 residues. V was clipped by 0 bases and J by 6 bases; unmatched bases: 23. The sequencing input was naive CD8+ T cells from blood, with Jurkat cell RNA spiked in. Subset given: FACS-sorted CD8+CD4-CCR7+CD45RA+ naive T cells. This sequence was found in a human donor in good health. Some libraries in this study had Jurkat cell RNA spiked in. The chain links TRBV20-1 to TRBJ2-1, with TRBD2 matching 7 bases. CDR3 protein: CSARDRYPRSTLAASNEQFF. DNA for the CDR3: TGCAGTGCTAGAGATAGGTACCCCAGATCCACCCTAGCGGCGAGCAATGAGCAGTTCTTC.